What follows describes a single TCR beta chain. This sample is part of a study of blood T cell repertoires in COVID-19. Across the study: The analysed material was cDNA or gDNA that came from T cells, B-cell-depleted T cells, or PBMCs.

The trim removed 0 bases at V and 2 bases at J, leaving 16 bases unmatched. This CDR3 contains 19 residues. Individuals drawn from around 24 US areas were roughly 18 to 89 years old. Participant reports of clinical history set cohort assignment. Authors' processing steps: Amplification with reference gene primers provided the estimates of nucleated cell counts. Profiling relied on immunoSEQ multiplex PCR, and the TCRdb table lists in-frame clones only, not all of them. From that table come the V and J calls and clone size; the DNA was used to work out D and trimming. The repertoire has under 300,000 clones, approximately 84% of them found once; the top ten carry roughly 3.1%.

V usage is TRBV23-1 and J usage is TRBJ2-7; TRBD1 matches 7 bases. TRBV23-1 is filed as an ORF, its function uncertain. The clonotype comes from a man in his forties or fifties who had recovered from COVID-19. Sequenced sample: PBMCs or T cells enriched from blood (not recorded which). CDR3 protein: CASSQSETGFFSPTYEQYF. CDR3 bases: TGCGCCAGCAGTCAATCGGAGACAGGGTTCTTTTCCCCTACCTACGAGCAGTACTTC.